Detailed here is one TCR beta chain. In the authors' methods: By means of reference gene primer amplification, nucleated cell counts were estimated. The table came from immunoSEQ multiplex PCR; TCRdb's copy has only in-frame clones and leaves some out. For V, J and clone size, that table is used; D and trimming come from the DNA. The data hold about 85,000 clones, with approximately 84% observed a single time. These data belong to a study of blood T cell repertoires in COVID-19. Study-level background: Sites in the United States, Italy and Spain provided acute and convalescent COVID-19 samples. PBMCs, B-cell-depleted T cells, or T cells were the source of the cDNA or gDNA that made up the material.

The sequencing sample was made of peripheral blood. The TCR sequence derives from a man aged 55 to 70 with acute or convalescent COVID-19.

The CDR3 region has the DNA TGTGCCAGCAGCCAAGTCCCCCGCCGAGCCGGGGGTGAAAAACTGTTTTTT. Its translation: CASSQVPRRAGGEKLFF. The chain has TRBV3-1 (or the pseudogene TRBV3-2) and TRBJ1-4; TRBD1 might be the D (5 bases). CDR1 and CDR2 (germline): LGHDT, YNNKEL (reference sequence). The CDR3 runs to 17 residues. V was trimmed by 1 base and J by 7 bases, leaving 19 bases between them.